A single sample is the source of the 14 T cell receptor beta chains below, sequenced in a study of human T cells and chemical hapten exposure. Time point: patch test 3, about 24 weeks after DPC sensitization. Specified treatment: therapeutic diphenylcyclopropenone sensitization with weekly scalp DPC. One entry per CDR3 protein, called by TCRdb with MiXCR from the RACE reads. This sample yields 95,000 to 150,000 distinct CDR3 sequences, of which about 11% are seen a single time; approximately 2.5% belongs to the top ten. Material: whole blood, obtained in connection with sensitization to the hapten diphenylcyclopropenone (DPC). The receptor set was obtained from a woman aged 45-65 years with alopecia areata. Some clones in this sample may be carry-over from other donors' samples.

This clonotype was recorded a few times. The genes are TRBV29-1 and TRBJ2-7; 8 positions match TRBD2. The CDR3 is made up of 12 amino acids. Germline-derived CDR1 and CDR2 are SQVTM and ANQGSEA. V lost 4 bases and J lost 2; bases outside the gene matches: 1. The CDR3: CSVVAGPYEQYF. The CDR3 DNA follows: TGCAGCGTTGTAGCGGGGCCCTACGAGCAGTACTTC.

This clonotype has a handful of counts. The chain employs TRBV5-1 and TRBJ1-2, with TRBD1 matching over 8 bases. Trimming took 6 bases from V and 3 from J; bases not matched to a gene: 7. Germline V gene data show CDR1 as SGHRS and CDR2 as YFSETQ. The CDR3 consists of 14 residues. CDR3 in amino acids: CASNTGQGYYGYTF. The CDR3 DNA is TGCGCCAGCAACACCGGACAGGGCTACTATGGCTACACCTTC.

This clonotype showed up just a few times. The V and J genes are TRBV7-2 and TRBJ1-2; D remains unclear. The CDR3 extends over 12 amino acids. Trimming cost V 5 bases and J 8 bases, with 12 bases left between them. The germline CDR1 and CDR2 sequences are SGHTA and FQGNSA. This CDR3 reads CASSESYRGYTF. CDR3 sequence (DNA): TGTGCCAGCAGCGAATCGTATCGCGGCTACACCTTC.

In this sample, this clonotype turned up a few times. The CDR3 bases are TGCGCCAGCAGCCAAGGCCCTATCGGAAACAATGAGCAGTTCTTC. Amino acid sequence: CASSQGPIGNNEQFF. The rearrangement uses TRBV4-3 and TRBJ2-1; no reliable D call. Germline V CDR1 and CDR2: LGHNA, YSLEER. The CDR3 consists of 15 residues. The V end was cut by 1 base, the J end by 5 bases, with 12 bases between.

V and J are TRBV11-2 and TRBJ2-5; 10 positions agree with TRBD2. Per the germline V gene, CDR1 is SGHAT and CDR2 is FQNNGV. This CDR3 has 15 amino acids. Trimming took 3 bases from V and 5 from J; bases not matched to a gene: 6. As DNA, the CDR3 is TGTGCCAGCAGCTTCTTAGCGGGAGGCCGGGAGACCCAGTACTTC. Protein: CASSFLAGGRETQYF.

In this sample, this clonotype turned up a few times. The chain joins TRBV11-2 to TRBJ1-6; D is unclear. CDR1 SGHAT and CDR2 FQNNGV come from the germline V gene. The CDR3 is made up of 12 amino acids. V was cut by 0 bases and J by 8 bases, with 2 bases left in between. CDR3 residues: CASSLDDSPLHF. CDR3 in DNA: TGTGCCAGCAGCTTAGATGATTCACCCCTCCACTTT.

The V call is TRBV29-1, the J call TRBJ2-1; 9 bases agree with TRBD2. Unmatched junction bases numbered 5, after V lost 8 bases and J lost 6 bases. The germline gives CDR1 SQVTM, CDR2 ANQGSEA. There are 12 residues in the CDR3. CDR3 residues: CSSPGLANEQFF. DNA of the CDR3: TGCAGCTCCCCGGGACTAGCCAATGAGCAGTTCTTC.

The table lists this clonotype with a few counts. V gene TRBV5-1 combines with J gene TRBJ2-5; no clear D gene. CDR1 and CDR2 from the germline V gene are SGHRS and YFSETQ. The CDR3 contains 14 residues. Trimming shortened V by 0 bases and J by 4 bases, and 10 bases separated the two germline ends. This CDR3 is CASSLGAVRETQYF. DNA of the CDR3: TGCGCCAGCAGCTTGGGCGCAGTTCGAGAGACCCAGTACTTC.

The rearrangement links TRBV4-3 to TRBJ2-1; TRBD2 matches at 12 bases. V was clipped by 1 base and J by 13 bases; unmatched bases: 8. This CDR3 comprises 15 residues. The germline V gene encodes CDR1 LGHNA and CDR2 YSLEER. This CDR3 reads CASSQATGLAGRQFF. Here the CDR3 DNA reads TGCGCCAGCAGCCAAGCAACTGGACTAGCGGGGAGACAGTTCTTC.

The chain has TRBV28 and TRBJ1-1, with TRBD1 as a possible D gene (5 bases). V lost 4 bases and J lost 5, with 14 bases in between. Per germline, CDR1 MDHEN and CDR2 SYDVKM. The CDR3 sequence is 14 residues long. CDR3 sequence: CASSSRGVRTEAFF. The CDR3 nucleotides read TGTGCCAGCAGTTCCCGGGGGGTCCGGACTGAAGCTTTCTTT. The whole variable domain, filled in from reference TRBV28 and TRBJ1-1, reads DVKVTQSSRYLVKRTGEKVFLECVQDMDHENMFWYRQDPGLGLRLIYFSYDVKMKEKGDIPEGYSVSREKKERFSLILESASTNQTSMYLCASSSRGVRTEAFFGQGTRLTVV.

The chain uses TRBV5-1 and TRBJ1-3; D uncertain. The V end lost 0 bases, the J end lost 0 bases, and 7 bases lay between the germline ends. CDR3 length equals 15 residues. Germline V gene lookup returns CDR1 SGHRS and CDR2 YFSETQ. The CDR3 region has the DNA TGCGCCAGCAGCTTGGACCCGGGCTCTGGAAACACCATATATTTT. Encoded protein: CASSLDPGSGNTIYF.

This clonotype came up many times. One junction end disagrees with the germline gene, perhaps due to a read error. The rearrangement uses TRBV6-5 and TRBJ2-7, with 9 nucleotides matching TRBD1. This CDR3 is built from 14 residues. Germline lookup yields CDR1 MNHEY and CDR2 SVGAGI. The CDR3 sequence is CASSEGQGGVRLCF. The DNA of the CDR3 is TGTGCCAGCAGCGAGGGACAGGGTGGCGTCAGGTTGTGCTTC.

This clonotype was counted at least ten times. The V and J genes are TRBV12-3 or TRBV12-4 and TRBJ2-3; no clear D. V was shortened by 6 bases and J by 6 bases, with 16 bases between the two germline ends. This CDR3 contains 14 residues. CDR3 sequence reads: CASREGVVMDTQYF. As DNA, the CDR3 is TGTGCCAGCAGGGAAGGTGTTGTGATGGATACGCAGTATTTT.

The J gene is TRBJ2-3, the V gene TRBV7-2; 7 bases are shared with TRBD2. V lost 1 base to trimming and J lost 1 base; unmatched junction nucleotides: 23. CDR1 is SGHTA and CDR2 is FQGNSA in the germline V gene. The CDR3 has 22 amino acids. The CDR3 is CASSLDLWAWDGRTPGTDTQYF. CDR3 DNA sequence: TGTGCCAGCAGCTTAGATCTTTGGGCCTGGGACGGGAGGACCCCTGGCACAGATACGCAGTATTTT.